Listed here are 18 T cell receptor beta chains from one sample, sequenced in a study of shared clonotypes between healthy human individuals. Assay used: immunoSEQ multiplex PCR; TCRdb lists only in-frame clones, some missing. This table has some 1,600,000 clones, about 98% appearing once. What was sequenced was naive CD4+ T cells sorted from blood. As to subset: CD45RA+ positively selected. The receptors were gathered from a man aged 25-40 years in good health.

The chain has TRBV5-6 and TRBJ2-3, with 10 bases identical to TRBD1. Germline CDR1 is SGHDT and CDR2 is YYEEEE. The CDR3 spans 17 residues. The ends lost 0 bases at V and 3 bases at J; junction bases unmatched: 7. The CDR3 bases are TGTGCCAGCAGCTTGGCCCGGGACAGGGGAAGGACAGATACGCAGTATTTT. Its protein product is CASSLARDRGRTDTQYF.

Only one count was recorded for this clone. This chain joins TRBV28 and TRBJ2-7, with 7 bases aligning to TRBD1. Losses at the gene ends were 2 bases for V and 6 bases for J; bases not matched to a gene: 7. The germline V gene encodes CDR1 MDHEN and CDR2 SYDVKM. The CDR3 contains 14 residues. This CDR3 is CASSLLRQGGEQYF. CDR3 nucleotide sequence: TGTGCCAGCAGTTTACTCCGACAGGGCGGCGAGCAGTACTTC.

The gene calls are TRBV5-1 and TRBJ2-5; D is perhaps TRBD1 or TRBD2 (5 bases each). Germline V lookup: CDR1 SGHRS, CDR2 YFSETQ. This CDR3 spans 16 amino acids. V lost 4 bases to trimming and J lost 2 bases, with 18 bases between them. DNA of the CDR3: TGCGCCAGCAGCAGCCGACAGCGGACCGCGCAAGAGACCCAGTACTTC. This codes for CASSSRQRTAQETQYF.

V gene TRBV2 combines with J gene TRBJ2-3; D unresolved. Trimming took 8 bases from V and 6 from J, leaving 15 bases between them. CDR3 size: 13 residues. Germline assignment: CDR1 SNHLY and CDR2 FYNNEI. CDR3 in DNA: TGTGCCAGCGCGAGGTCTATTCGGGATACGCAGTATTTT. It codes for CASARSIRDTQYF.

The genes are TRBV7-9 and TRBJ2-5, with 9 bases lining up with TRBD2. This CDR3 is 16 amino acids long. After removal of 2 bases from V and 0 bases from J, the junction contained 4 bases not matched to a gene. CDR1 is SEHNR, CDR2 FQNEAQ, per germline (reference sequence). The CDR3 here is CASSLLAGAYQETQYF. The CDR3 DNA follows: TGTGCCAGCAGCTTATTAGCGGGAGCGTACCAAGAGACCCAGTACTTC.

The gene calls are TRBV5-6 and TRBJ2-1; 8 bases fit TRBD2. The trim removed 0 bases at V and 1 base at J, leaving 3 bases unmatched. The CDR3 totals 16 residues. CDR1 is SGHDT, CDR2 YYEEEE, per germline. CDR3 in DNA: TGTGCCAGCAGCTTGGGAGGCGGGGGGTCCTACAATGAGCAGTTCTTC. Translation: CASSLGGGGSYNEQFF.

V and J are TRBV6-1 and TRBJ2-3; TRBD1 or TRBD2 may be the D gene (7 bases each). Germline V lookup: CDR1 MNHNS, CDR2 SASEGT. The CDR3 totals 17 residues. V was pared by 4 bases and J by 0 bases, with 17 bases between. The CDR3 coding sequence is TGTGCCAGCAGTGTTCTTCCCCAGGGGGGGAGCACAGATACGCAGTATTTT. Protein sequence: CASSVLPQGGSTDTQYF.

The V gene is TRBV6-6, the J gene TRBJ1-2; no clear D. The CDR3 runs 14 residues. Germline values: CDR1 MNHNY, CDR2 SVGAGI (reference sequence). Trimming stripped 6 bases from V and 6 bases from J, with 17 bases between. CDR3 bases: TGTGCCAGCAGCTACCCGGGCCCGGATCATGGCTACACCTTC. Translating gives CASSYPGPDHGYTF.

A remark on this clone: The sample contains more than one DNA sequence encoding this CDR3. The V call is TRBV18, the J call TRBJ2-3; D gene uncertain. CDR3 size: 13 residues. Germline CDR1 is KGHSH and CDR2 is LQKENI. V was cut by 6 bases and J by 1 base, with 8 bases left in between. The CDR3 DNA reads TGTGCCAGCTCCCCCAGGCGCACAGATACGCAGTATTTT. This encodes CASSPRRTDTQYF.

This clone came up once. The V and J genes are TRBV4-1 and TRBJ2-7; D possibly matches TRBD1 or TRBD2 (6 bases each). Germline CDR1 and CDR2: MGHRA and YSYEKL. The CDR3 runs to 17 residues. V was trimmed by 4 bases and J by 2 bases, leaving 21 bases between them. This CDR3 reads CASSRISGVGGTYEQYF. The DNA of the CDR3 is TGCGCCAGCAGCCGCATCTCAGGGGTGGGGGGCACCTACGAGCAGTACTTC.

The chain has TRBV11-2 and TRBJ2-1, with no clear D. Germline V CDR1 and CDR2: SGHAT, FQNNGV. The CDR3 is 14 amino acids. The V gene lost 1 base and the J gene lost 4 bases, with 8 bases spanning the gap. The CDR3 DNA follows: TGTGCCAGCAGCTTAGGAGTGCTATACAATGAGCAGTTCTTC. Translating gives CASSLGVLYNEQFF.

The genes are TRBV2 and TRBJ2-7; D is ambiguous. The CDR3 consists of 11 residues. Trimming took 4 bases from V and 7 from J, leaving 8 bases between them. Per germline, CDR1 SNHLY and CDR2 FYNNEI. The CDR3 loop is CASSGMWEQYF. CDR3 nucleotide sequence: TGTGCCAGCAGTGGAATGTGGGAGCAGTACTTC.

This clone occurred once. The genes are TRBV29-1 and TRBJ1-2; D unresolved. Germline-derived CDR1 and CDR2 are SQVTM and ANQGSEA. The CDR3 consists of 11 residues. This CDR3 reads CIAMFGRGYTF. CDR3 coding DNA: TGCATCGCGATGTTCGGTCGGGGCTACACCTTC.

The chain links TRBV7-2 to TRBJ2-1, with 14 bases aligning to TRBD2. The germline gives CDR1 SGHTA, CDR2 FQGNSA. V was clipped by 2 bases and J by 9 bases; unmatched bases: 6. The CDR3 is 16 amino acids. CDR3 sequence: CASSLPGTSGSFEQFF. The CDR3, as DNA: TGTGCCAGCAGCTTACCCGGGACTAGCGGGAGTTTTGAGCAGTTCTTC. Together with reference TRBV7-2 and TRBJ2-1, the CDR3 gives the full variable domain: GAGVSQSPSNKVTEKGKDVELRCDPISGHTALYWYRQSLGQGLEFLIYFQGNSAPDKSGLPSDRFSAERTGGSVSTLTIQRTQQEDSAVYLCASSLPGTSGSFEQFFGPGTRLTVL.

This chain uses TRBV7-9 with TRBJ2-5; TRBD1 is a possible D gene (6 bases). Per the germline V gene, CDR1 is SEHNR and CDR2 is FQNEAQ (reference sequence). V was pared by 2 bases and J by 3 bases, with 7 bases between. This CDR3 contains 13 residues. CDR3 sequence reads: CASSLPGEETQYF. CDR3 nucleotide sequence: TGTGCCAGCAGCTTACCAGGGGAAGAGACCCAGTACTTC.

This chain links TRBV7-6 with TRBJ2-3; TRBD2 aligns across 13 bases. The ends lost 5 bases at V and 5 bases at J; junction bases unmatched: 4. The germline gives CDR1 SGHVS, CDR2 FNYEAQ. The CDR3 consists of 15 residues. As DNA, the CDR3 is TGTGCCAGCAGCATACTAGCGGGAGGGGAAGATACGCAGTATTTT. The encoded protein is CASSILAGGEDTQYF.

This sequence joins TRBV27 and TRBJ2-1; 9 bases align to TRBD2. With V trimmed by 8 bases and J by 10 bases, 21 bases remained unmatched. Per germline, CDR1 MNHEY and CDR2 SMNVEV (reference sequence). This CDR3 contains 17 residues. CDR3 in DNA: TGTGCCAGCCTCCCCTGGGGCGAAACCCTAGCGGGGTCAGAGCAGTTCTTC. Its protein product is CASLPWGETLAGSEQFF.

The chain employs TRBV18 and TRBJ1-2; D not certain. CDR3 length: 13 amino acids. V was clipped by 3 bases and J by 0 bases, with 5 bases between them. From germline, CDR1 is KGHSH and CDR2 LQKENI. The CDR3 reads CASSPKPNYGYTF. For the CDR3, the DNA is TGTGCCAGCTCACCGAAACCTAACTATGGCTACACCTTC.